These 19 T cell receptor beta chains originate from one sample sequenced in a study of naive and memory T cell subsets. TCR cDNA received a 3' ligated oligonucleotide that carried a UMI. The SP2 primer and nested alpha and beta constant region primers amplified ligated cDNA in four rounds. TCRdb re-derived calls from the 5' RACE reads in MiXCR, one entry per CDR3 protein. There are 55,000 to 65,000 distinct CDR3 sequences in the sample; around 8% occur only once, and 15% to 20% lies in the top ten. These receptors were obtained from a female donor in good health.

There are many counts of this clonotype. The gene calls are TRBV20-1 and TRBJ1-4; D gene uncertain. The CDR3 totals 11 residues. Trimming shortened V by 7 bases and J by 5 bases, and 8 bases separated the two germline ends. The germline V gene has CDR1 DFQATT and CDR2 SNEGSKA (reference sequence). In DNA form, the CDR3 reads TGCAGTGTCCGCGGAAATGAAAAACTGTTTTTT. Translation gives CSVRGNEKLFF.

The gene calls are TRBV13 and TRBJ2-1; possibly TRBD1 for D (5 bases). Germline V gene lookup returns CDR1 PRHDT and CDR2 FYEKMQ (reference sequence). Trimming took 4 bases from V and 4 from J, leaving 11 bases between them. The CDR3 totals 14 residues. The DNA of the CDR3 is TGTGCCAGCAGCTCCGACAGAAATTACAATGAGCAGTTCTTC. Encoded protein: CASSSDRNYNEQFF. The full variable domain, rest sourced from reference TRBV13 and TRBJ2-1, is AAGVIQSPRHLIKEKRETATLKCYPIPRHDTVYWYQQGPGQDPQFLISFYEKMQSDKGSIPDRFSAQQFSDYHSELNMSSLELGDSALYFCASSSDRNYNEQFFGPGTRLTVL.

The V and J genes are TRBV5-1 and TRBJ1-3; no clear D. Trimming shortened V by 0 bases and J by 0 bases, and 10 bases separated the two germline ends. Germline CDR1 is SGHRS and CDR2 is YFSETQ. The CDR3 is 16 residues long. The CDR3 loop is CASSLALRTSGNTIYF. The CDR3 DNA sequence: TGCGCCAGCAGCTTGGCCCTTCGGACCTCTGGAAACACCATATATTTT.

Here the CDR3 reads CASSSRLAGGHRGYEQYF. The CDR3 nucleotides read TGTGCCAGCAGCTCTCGACTAGCGGGGGGCCACCGGGGGTACGAGCAGTACTTC. The genes are TRBV13 and TRBJ2-7, with 13 bases fitting TRBD2. Germline-derived CDR1 and CDR2 are PRHDT and FYEKMQ (reference sequence). The CDR3 loop spans 18 amino acids. V dropped 4 bases and J dropped 4; count of bases not matched to a gene: 13.

The chain joins TRBV7-9 to TRBJ1-5; D is undetermined. Trimming removed 5 bases from V and 3 bases from J, with 17 bases in between. CDR3 length: 16 amino acids. The germline V gene has CDR1 SEHNR and CDR2 FQNEAQ (reference sequence). The CDR3 is CASSDSSRVPNQPQHF. The DNA for the CDR3 is TGTGCCAGCAGCGACTCTTCTCGGGTCCCCAATCAGCCCCAGCATTTT.

This clonotype was recorded many times. The CDR3 spells CASTLRILSSYNEQFF. The CDR3 bases are TGTGCCAGCACCCTTAGAATACTGAGCTCCTACAATGAGCAGTTCTTC. V is TRBV12-3 or TRBV12-4 and J is TRBJ2-1, with D unresolved. V shed 7 bases and J shed 0 bases, with 16 bases lying between them. This CDR3 is 16 amino acids long.

This clonotype has at least ten counts. The rearrangement links TRBV29-1 to TRBJ2-6, with D perhaps being TRBD1 or TRBD2 (5 bases each). V lost 1 base to trimming and J lost 4 bases, with 8 bases between them. The CDR3 has 14 residues. Germline CDR1 SQVTM, CDR2 ANQGSEA. The CDR3 spells CSVEGGTGANVLTF. As DNA, the CDR3 is TGCAGCGTTGAAGGAGGGACCGGGGCCAACGTCCTGACTTTC.

This clonotype was found many times. The chain couples TRBV29-1 to TRBJ1-4, with D unresolved. This CDR3 has 13 residues. Deletions cut 6 bases from V and 7 bases from J, with 15 bases between. The germline V gene has CDR1 SQVTM and CDR2 ANQGSEA. The CDR3 region is CSVARGVGEKLFF. The CDR3 DNA follows: TGCAGCGTAGCACGGGGTGTTGGTGAAAAACTGTTTTTT.

This clonotype has ten or more counts. V usage is TRBV2 and J usage is TRBJ1-1, with D maybe TRBD1 (5 bases). The CDR3 is 16 residues long. The V end was cut by 0 bases, the J end by 0 bases, with 11 bases between. Germline assignment: CDR1 SNHLY and CDR2 FYNNEI. The CDR3 sequence is CASSEARGGMNTEAFF. The CDR3, as DNA: TGTGCCAGCAGTGAAGCGAGGGGAGGCATGAACACTGAAGCTTTCTTT.

The rearrangement links TRBV29-1 to TRBJ2-1, with D perhaps given as TRBD1 or TRBD2 (5 bases each). Trimming removed 3 bases at V and 13 bases at J, with 13 bases between. The CDR3 runs to 11 residues. CDR1 is SQVTM and CDR2 is ANQGSEA in the germline V gene. The CDR3 region has the DNA TGCAGCGTTGAGGTCTTGGGGGACCAGTTCTTC. Translation gives CSVEVLGDQFF.

This clonotype was seen repeatedly, ten times or more. This chain joins TRBV5-1 and TRBJ2-5, with 12 nucleotides matching TRBD2. This CDR3 region has 15 residues. Trimming took 4 bases from V and 4 from J; bases not matched to a gene: 5. Germline assignment: CDR1 SGHRS and CDR2 YFSETQ. CDR3 loop: CASSMKGLAGETQYF. The CDR3 DNA is TGCGCCAGCAGCATGAAGGGACTAGCGGGAGAGACCCAGTACTTC.

This chain joins TRBV12-3 or TRBV12-4 and TRBJ2-1; D might be TRBD1 (6 bases). The CDR3 has 15 residues. Trimming pared 6 bases from V and 4 bases from J, leaving 16 bases between. The CDR3: CASSPGTSIYNEQFF. In DNA form, the CDR3 reads TGTGCCAGCAGCCCCGGGACATCGATTTACAATGAGCAGTTCTTC.

The chain uses TRBV6-2 or TRBV6-3 and TRBJ1-1; the match to TRBD1 covers 8 bases. The CDR3 runs to 16 residues. V was clipped by 6 bases and J by 2 bases; unmatched bases: 11. Germline lookup yields CDR1 MNHEY and CDR2 SVGEGT. The CDR3 spells CASRPPVDRANTEAFF. The DNA for the CDR3 is TGTGCCAGCAGACCTCCTGTGGACAGGGCCAACACTGAAGCTTTCTTT.

Note on this clonotype: This could be a read error, since a much larger clone is one nucleotide away. This rearrangement joins TRBV11-2 to TRBJ1-1, with a tentative D call TRBD1 (5 bases). V lost 1 base and J 6 bases, leaving 15 bases between the germline ends. The length of the CDR3 is 15 residues. Germline CDR1 and CDR2: SGHAT and FQNNGV. The CDR3 sequence: CASSLVGAGIAEAFF. The DNA for the CDR3 is TGTGCCAGCAGCTTAGTTGGGGCAGGCATCGCTGAAGCTTTCTTT.

Only a few counts were recorded for this clonotype. The chain has TRBV6-5 and TRBJ1-6; D is undetermined. V was trimmed by 6 bases and J by 7 bases, leaving 10 bases between them. In germline, CDR1 is MNHEY, CDR2 SVGAGI. This CDR3 has 13 amino acids. The DNA for the CDR3 is TGTGCCAGCAGCGGCGCGGGAAATTCACCCCTCCACTTT. Its protein is CASSGAGNSPLHF.

This clonotype was picked up many times. The CDR3 DNA reads TGCAGCGTTGAAGGACAGCAAGAGACCCAGTACTTC. Amino acids: CSVEGQQETQYF. The chain combines TRBV29-1 with TRBJ2-5, with D maybe TRBD1 (5 bases). Per the germline V gene, CDR1 is SQVTM and CDR2 is ANQGSEA. The CDR3 length is 12 residues. Trimming took 1 base from V and 2 from J, leaving 5 bases between them. Full variable domain (outside the CDR3, taken from reference TRBV29-1 and TRBJ2-5): SAVISQKPSRDICQRGTSLTIQCQVDSQVTMMFWYRQQPGQSLTLIATANQGSEATYESGFVIDKFPISRPNLTFSTLTVSNMSPEDSSIYLCSVEGQQETQYFGPGTRLLVL.

This clonotype has ten or more counts. The chain recombines TRBV12-3 or TRBV12-4 with TRBJ2-4; 11 positions agree with TRBD2. This CDR3 contains 15 residues. V trimming: 5 bases; J trimming: 8 bases; junction bases outside the gene matches: 8. The CDR3 DNA follows: TGTGCCAGCAGTCACCAGACTAGCGGGAAAGACATTCAGTACTTC. Protein product: CASSHQTSGKDIQYF.

At least ten counts were recorded for this clonotype. The rearrangement uses TRBV2 and TRBJ1-5; D is unclear. V lost 4 bases and J lost 1, with 8 bases in between. This CDR3 contains 14 residues. Germline CDR1 SNHLY, CDR2 FYNNEI. CDR3 region: CASSVQGSNQPQHF. CDR3 bases: TGTGCCAGCAGTGTACAAGGGAGCAATCAGCCCCAGCATTTT.

This clonotype was found many times. The gene calls are TRBV5-1 and TRBJ2-3, with 7 bases aligning to TRBD2. There are 16 residues in the CDR3. J was trimmed by 0 bases and V by 1 base; bases with no gene match: 5. Per germline, CDR1 SGHRS and CDR2 YFSETQ. The CDR3 spells CASSLYVGGSTDTQYF. CDR3 DNA: TGCGCCAGCAGCTTGTACGTGGGAGGGAGCACAGATACGCAGTATTTT.